This T cell receptor (beta chain) was identified in a study of response to subunit inactivated influenza vaccine. The CDR3 runs 13 residues. V lost 8 bases, J lost 6 bases, and 17 bases lay in between. Germline assignment: CDR1 SGHVS and CDR2 FNYEAQ. This clonotype has a single count. Its antigen is currently unknown. Study conclusions and caveats: It was suggested by the authors that few new T cells are recruited by each seasonal influenza vaccination.

MiXCR was run by TCRdb on the RT-PCR reads, yielding one entry per CDR3 protein. Here the sample spans hundreds of thousands of distinct CDR3 sequences, about 18% being singletons. The specimen comprised PBMCs from blood, sampled roughly 5 days after vaccination. The source is a man over 45 who received an inactivated influenza vaccine. The chain uses TRBV7-6 and TRBJ2-7, with a tentative D call TRBD2 (5 bases). The DNA of the CDR3 is TGTGCCAGCGGGGAGCGAGGGCGTTTCGAGCAGTACTTC. It is translated as CASGERGRFEQYF.